This T cell receptor beta chain was captured by sequencing in a study of CXCR3-negative and CXCR3-positive naive CD8 T cells. Study-level results: Comparably high diversity marked both naive subsets, whereas memory CD8+ cells had much lower diversity. Fresh PBMCs went into most assays, and CXCR3 expression partly declined after cryopreservation. Hydrophobicity was higher for TRB CDR3s found in CXCR3-positive naive cells than in CXCR3-negative naive cells.

A note on this clonotype: Its antigen is unidentified.

The CDR3 has 15 residues. Germline CDR1 and CDR2: SGHVS and FQNEAQ. TRB cDNA was prepared as libraries by UMI-labeled 5' RACE. TCRdb re-called the 5' RACE reads; one entry per CDR3 protein, DNA not given. This table lists about 63,000 distinct CDR3 sequences. Material: naive CXCR3+ CD8+ T cells from blood. This sample's subset: CD45RO-CCR7+CD27+CD95- naive CD8+ T cells expressing CXCR3 (TNR3+). The sequence came from a human donor in good health. Some clones in this sample may be carry-over from other donors' samples. The chain recombines TRBV7-8 with TRBJ2-4; the TCRdb call, TRBD1, lacks DNA for checking. The CDR3 spells CASSFVGQDKNIQYF.